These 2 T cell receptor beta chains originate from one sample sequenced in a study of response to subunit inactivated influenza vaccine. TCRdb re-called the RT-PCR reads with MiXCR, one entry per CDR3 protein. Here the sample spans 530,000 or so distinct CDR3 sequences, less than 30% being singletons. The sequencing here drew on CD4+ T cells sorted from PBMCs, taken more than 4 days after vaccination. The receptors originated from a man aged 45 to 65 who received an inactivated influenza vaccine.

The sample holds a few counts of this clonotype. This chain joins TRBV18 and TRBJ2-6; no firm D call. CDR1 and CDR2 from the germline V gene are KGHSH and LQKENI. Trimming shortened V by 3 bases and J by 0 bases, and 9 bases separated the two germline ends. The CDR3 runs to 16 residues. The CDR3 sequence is CASSPSRSSGANVLTF. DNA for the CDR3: TGTGCCAGCTCACCCTCTCGAAGCTCTGGGGCCAACGTCCTGACTTTC.

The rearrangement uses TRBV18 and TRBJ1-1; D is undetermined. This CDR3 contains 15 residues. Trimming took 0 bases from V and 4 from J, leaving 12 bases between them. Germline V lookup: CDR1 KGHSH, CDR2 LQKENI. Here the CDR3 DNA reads TGTGCCAGCTCACCACCGGGCGGGTCGGCCACTGAAGCTTTCTTT. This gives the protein CASSPPGGSATEAFF.